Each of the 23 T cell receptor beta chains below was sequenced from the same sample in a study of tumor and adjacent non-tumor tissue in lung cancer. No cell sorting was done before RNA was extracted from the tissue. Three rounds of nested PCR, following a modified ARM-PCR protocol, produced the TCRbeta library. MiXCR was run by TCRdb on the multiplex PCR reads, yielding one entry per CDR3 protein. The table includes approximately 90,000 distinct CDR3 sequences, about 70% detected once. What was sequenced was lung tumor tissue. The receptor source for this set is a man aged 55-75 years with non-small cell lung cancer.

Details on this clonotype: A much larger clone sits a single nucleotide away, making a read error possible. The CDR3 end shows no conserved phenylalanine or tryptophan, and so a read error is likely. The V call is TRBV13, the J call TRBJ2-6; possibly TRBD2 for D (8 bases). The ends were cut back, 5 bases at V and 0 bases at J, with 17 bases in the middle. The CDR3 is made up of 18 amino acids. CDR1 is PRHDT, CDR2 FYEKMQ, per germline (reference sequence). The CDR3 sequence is CASSNRGGTVSGANVLTY. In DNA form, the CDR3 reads TGTGCCAGCAGCAACCGGGGGGGGACAGTCTCTGGGGCCAACGTCCTGACTTAC.

The CDR3 here is CSVGQLSGNTIYF. CDR3 DNA: TGCAGCGTTGGACAGTTGAGCGGAAACACCATATATTTT. This chain links TRBV29-1 with TRBJ1-3; D possibly corresponds to TRBD1 (5 bases). This CDR3 has 13 residues. Trimming removed 4 bases from V and 4 bases from J, with 11 bases in between. The germline V gene has CDR1 SQVTM and CDR2 ANQGSEA. The full variable domain, in which reference TRBV29-1 and TRBJ1-3 provide the parts outside the CDR3, is SAVISQKPSRDICQRGTSLTIQCQVDSQVTMMFWYRQQPGQSLTLIATANQGSEATYESGFVIDKFPISRPNLTFSTLTVSNMSPEDSSIYLCSVGQLSGNTIYFGEGSWLTVV.

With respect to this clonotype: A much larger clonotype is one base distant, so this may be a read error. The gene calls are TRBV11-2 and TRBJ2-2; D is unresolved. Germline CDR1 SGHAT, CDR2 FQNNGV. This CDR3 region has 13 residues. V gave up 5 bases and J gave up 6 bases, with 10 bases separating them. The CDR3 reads CASSQTVAGELFF. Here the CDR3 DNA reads TGTGCCAGCAGCCAAACGGTCGCCGGGGAGCTGTTTTTT.

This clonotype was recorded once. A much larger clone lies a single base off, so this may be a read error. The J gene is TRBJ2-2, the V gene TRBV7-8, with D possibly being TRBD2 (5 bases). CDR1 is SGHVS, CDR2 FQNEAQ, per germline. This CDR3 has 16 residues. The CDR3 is CASSLVARISTGEPFF. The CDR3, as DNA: TGTGCCAGCAGCTTAGTGGCCAGGATTTCCACCGGGGAGCCGTTTTTT.

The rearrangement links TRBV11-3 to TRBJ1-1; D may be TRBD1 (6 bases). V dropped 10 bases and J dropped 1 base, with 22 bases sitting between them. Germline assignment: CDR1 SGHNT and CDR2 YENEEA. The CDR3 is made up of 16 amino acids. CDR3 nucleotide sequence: TGTGCCAAGTCTACGGGACAAGGGTTTGGGAACACTGAAGCTTTCTTT. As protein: CAKSTGQGFGNTEAFF.

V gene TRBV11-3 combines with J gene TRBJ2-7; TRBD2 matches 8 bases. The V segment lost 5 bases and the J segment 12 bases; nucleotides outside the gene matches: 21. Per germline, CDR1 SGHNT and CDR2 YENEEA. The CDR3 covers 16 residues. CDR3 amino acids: CASSRGGTKRFPEPYF. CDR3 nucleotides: TGTGCCAGCAGCCGGGGGGGGACTAAGCGTTTCCCCGAACCGTACTTC. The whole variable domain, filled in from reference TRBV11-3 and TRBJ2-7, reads EAGVVQSPRYKIIEKKQPVAFWCNPISGHNTLYWYLQNLGQGPELLIRYENEEAVDDSQLPKDRFSAERLKGVDSTLKIQPAELGDSAVYLCASSRGGTKRFPEPYFGPGTRLTVT.

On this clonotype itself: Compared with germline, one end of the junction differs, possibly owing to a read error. The DNA for the CDR3 is TGTGCCAGCAATTCCGGGACAGGGCAGCATAGCAATCAACCCCAGCTTTTT. The encoded protein is CASNSGTGQHSNQPQLF. This sequence joins TRBV6-1 and TRBJ1-5; 9 positions match TRBD1. This CDR3 has 17 residues. Per germline, CDR1 MNHNS and CDR2 SASEGT.

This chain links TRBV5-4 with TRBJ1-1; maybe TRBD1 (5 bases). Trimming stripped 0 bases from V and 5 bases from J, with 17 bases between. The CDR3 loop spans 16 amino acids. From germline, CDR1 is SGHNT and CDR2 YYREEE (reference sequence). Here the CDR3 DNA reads TGTGCCAGCAGCTTGGGCGGTACAGGAGTTGATACTGAAGCTTTCTTT. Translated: CASSLGGTGVDTEAFF. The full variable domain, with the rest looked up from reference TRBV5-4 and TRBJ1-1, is ETGVTQSPTHLIKTRGQQVTLRCSSQSGHNTVSWYQQALGQGPQFIFQYYREEENGRGNFPPRFSGLQFPNYSSELNVNALELDDSALYLCASSLGGTGVDTEAFFGQGTRLTVV.

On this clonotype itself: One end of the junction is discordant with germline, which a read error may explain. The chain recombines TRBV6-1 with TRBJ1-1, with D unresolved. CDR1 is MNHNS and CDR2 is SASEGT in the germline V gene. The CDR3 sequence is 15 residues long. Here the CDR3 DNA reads TGTACCAGCAGTGAAGCAGTTCGGTTTAGTGGAGAAGCTTTCTTT. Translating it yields CTSSEAVRFSGEAFF.

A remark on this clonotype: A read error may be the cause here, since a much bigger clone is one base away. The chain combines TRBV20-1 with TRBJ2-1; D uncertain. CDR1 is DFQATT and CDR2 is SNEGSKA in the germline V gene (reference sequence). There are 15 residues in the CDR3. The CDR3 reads CSARDLRTEYNEQLF. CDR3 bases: TGCAGTGCTAGAGATTTAAGGACCGAGTACAATGAGCAGCTCTTC.

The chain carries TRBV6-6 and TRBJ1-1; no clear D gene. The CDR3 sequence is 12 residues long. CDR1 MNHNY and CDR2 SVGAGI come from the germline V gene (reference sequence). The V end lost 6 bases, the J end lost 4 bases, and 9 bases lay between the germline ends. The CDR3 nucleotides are TGTGCCAGCAGGGACCGTAGCACTGAAGCTTTCTTT. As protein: CASRDRSTEAFF.

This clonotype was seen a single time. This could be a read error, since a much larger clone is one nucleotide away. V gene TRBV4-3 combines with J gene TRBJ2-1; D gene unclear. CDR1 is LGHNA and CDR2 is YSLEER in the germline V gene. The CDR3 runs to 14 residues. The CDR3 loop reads CSSSQDWRNNEQSF. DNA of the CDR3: TGCTCCAGCAGCCAAGATTGGCGCAACAATGAGCAGTCCTTC.

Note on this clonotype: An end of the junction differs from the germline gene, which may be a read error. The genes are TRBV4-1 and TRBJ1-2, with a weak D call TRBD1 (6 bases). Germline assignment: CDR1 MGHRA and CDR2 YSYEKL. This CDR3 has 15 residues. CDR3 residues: CSSSQRGLVQNGYTF. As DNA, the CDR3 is TGCTCCAGCAGCCAAAGGGGGTTAGTTCAGAATGGCTACACCTTC.

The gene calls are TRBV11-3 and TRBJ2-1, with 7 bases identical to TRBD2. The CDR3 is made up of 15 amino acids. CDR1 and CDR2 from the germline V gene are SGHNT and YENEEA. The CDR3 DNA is TGTGCAAGCTGCCACGGGACTAACGGGAGCCATGAGCAGTTCTTC. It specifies CASCHGTNGSHEQFF. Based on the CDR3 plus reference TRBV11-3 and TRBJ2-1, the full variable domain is EAGVVQSPRYKIIEKKQPVAFWCNPISGHNTLYWYLQNLGQGPELLIRYENEEAVDDSQLPKDRFSAERLKGVDSTLKIQPAELGDSAVYLCASCHGTNGSHEQFFGPGTRLTVL.

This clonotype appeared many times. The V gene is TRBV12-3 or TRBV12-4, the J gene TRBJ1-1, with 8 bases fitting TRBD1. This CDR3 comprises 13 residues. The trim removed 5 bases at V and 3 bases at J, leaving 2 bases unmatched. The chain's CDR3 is CASSKQGDTEAFF. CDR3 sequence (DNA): TGTGCCAGCAGTAAACAGGGGGACACTGAAGCTTTCTTT.

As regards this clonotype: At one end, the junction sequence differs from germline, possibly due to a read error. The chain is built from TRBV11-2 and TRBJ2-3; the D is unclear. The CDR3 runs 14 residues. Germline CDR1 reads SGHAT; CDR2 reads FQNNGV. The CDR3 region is CASSPAGYGDTQYF. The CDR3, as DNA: TGCGCCAGCAGCCCAGCAGGTTACGGAGATACGCAGTATTTT.

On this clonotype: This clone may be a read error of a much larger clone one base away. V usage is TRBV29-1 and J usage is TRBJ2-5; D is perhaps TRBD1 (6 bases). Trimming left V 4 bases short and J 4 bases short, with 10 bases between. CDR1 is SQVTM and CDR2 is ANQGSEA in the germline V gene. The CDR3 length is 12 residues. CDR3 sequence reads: CSVGVGGETQYF. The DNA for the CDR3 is TGCAGCGTTGGAGTAGGGGGAGAGACCCAGTACTTC.

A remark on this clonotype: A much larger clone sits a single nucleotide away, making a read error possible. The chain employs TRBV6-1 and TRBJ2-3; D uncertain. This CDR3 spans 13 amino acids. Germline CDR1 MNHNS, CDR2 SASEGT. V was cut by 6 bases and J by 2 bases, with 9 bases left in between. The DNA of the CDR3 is TGTGCCAGCAGCAGGATAGACACAGATACGCAGTATTTT. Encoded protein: CASSRIDTDTQYF.

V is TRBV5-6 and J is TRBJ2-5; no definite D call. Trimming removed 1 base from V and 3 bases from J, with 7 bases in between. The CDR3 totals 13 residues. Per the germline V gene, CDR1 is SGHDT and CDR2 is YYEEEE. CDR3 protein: CASSLLREETQYF. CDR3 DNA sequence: TGTGCCAGCAGCTTGCTACGAGAAGAGACCCAGTACTTC.

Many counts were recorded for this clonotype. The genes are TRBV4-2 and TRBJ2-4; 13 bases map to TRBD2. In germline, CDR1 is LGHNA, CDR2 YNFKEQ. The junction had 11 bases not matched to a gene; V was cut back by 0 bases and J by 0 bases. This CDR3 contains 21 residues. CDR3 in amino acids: CASSQESGTSGRALAKNIQYF. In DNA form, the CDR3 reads TGTGCCAGCAGCCAAGAGAGTGGAACTAGCGGGAGGGCCCTAGCCAAAAACATTCAGTACTTC.

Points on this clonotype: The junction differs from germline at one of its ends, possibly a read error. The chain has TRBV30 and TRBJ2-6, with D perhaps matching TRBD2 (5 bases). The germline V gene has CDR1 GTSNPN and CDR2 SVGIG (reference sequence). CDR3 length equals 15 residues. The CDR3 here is CAWSTPDSGVNVLTF. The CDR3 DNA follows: TGTGCCTGGAGTACGCCGGACTCTGGGGTCAACGTCCTGACTTTC.

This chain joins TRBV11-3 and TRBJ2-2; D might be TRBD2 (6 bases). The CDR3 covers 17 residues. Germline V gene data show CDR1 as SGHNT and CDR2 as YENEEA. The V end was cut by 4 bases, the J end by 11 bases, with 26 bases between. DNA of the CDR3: TGTGCCAGCAGCTCAGATCGCGGGACGGCGAACATCGGAGAGCTGTTTTTT. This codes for CASSSDRGTANIGELFF.

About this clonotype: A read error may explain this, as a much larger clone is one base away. The CDR3 region has the DNA TGTGCCAGCAGTTTCGACGGGACTGGTACAGATACGCAGTATTTT. It yields the protein CASSFDGTGTDTQYF. V is TRBV28 and J is TRBJ2-3, with a tentative D call TRBD2 (6 bases). This CDR3 is built from 15 residues. V lost 3 bases, J lost 3 bases, and 13 bases lay in between. Looked up from germline, CDR1 is MDHEN and CDR2 is SYDVKM. Combining the CDR3 with reference TRBV28 and TRBJ2-3 gives the whole variable domain DVKVTQSSRYLVKRTGEKVFLECVQDMDHENMFWYRQDPGLGLRLIYFSYDVKMKEKGDIPEGYSVSREKKERFSLILESASTNQTSMYLCASSFDGTGTDTQYFGPGTRLTVL.